What follows are 19 T cell receptor beta chains derived from one specimen sequenced in a study of blood T cell repertoires in COVID-19 (dated by TCRdb to 2020 to 2021). Libraries came from the immunoSEQ multiplex PCR assay. TCRdb stores this immuneACCESS table with in-frame sequences only. Part of the clones is absent; in the studies checked, under half of the shortfall reflects unresolved V genes, and no reason is known for the rest. The sample table shows 140,000 or so clones, and around 90% are seen once. Jointly, the top ten make up 1.5% to 2% of the sample. Source material: peripheral blood. These receptors all come from a man between 65 and 79 years old with acute or convalescent COVID-19.

This clone has just a few counts. Other DNA variants within this sample encode the same CDR3. J is TRBJ1-5 and V is TRBV19, with D perhaps matching TRBD1 (5 bases). Germline CDR1 LNHDA, CDR2 SQIVND (reference sequence). Between the trimmed V and J ends, which lost 3 bases and 5 bases, there was a span of 8 bases. The CDR3 runs 13 residues. CDR3 loop: CASSIVRDQPQHF. CDR3 in DNA: TGTGCCAGTAGTATCGTCAGGGATCAGCCCCAGCATTTT. The entire variable domain, with the rest obtained from reference TRBV19 and TRBJ1-5, is as follows: DGGITQSPKYLFRKEGQNVTLSCEQNLNHDAMYWYRQDPGQGLRLIYYSQIVNDFQKGDIAEGYSVSREKKESFPLTVTSAQKNPTAFYLCASSIVRDQPQHFGDGTRLSIL.

The chain uses TRBV3-1 (or the pseudogene TRBV3-2) and TRBJ2-1; D is undetermined. Germline loops: CDR1 LGHDT, CDR2 YNNKEL (reference sequence). The CDR3 spans 13 residues. The V end was cut by 4 bases, the J end by 11 bases, with 15 bases between. The chain's CDR3 is CASSRIDTSQQFF. CDR3 bases: TGTGCCAGCAGCCGGATCGACACATCTCAGCAGTTCTTC.

V usage is TRBV7-6 and J usage is TRBJ2-7, with D possibly being TRBD2 (5 bases). The germline CDR1 and CDR2 sequences are SGHVS and FNYEAQ. Trimming shortened V by 3 bases and J by 6 bases, and 12 bases separated the two germline ends. The CDR3 contains 13 residues. CDR3 DNA: TGTGCCAGCAGCTTTGGCACCCGGGGCGAGCAGTACTTC. Protein product: CASSFGTRGEQYF.

About this clone: The junction does not match germline at one end; this may be a read error. V and J are TRBV3-1 (or the pseudogene TRBV3-2) and TRBJ2-5; 11 nucleotides agree with TRBD2. Germline assignment: CDR1 LGHDT and CDR2 YNNKEL (reference sequence). The CDR3 runs 14 residues. CDR3: CASRGTSGQEAQYF. DNA of the CDR3: TGTGCCAGCAGGGGGACTAGCGGACAAGAGGCCCAGTACTTC.

This clone is a singleton in its sample. The chain combines TRBV5-1 with TRBJ2-2; maybe TRBD1 (6 bases). Trimming removed 2 bases at V and 3 bases at J, with 8 bases between. The germline V gene encodes CDR1 SGHRS and CDR2 YFSETQ. This CDR3 spans 14 amino acids. Here the CDR3 reads CASSFKGDTGELFF. CDR3 coding DNA: TGCGCCAGCAGCTTCAAGGGGGACACCGGGGAGCTGTTTTTT.

The chain combines TRBV7-7 with TRBJ2-3; D perhaps matches TRBD1 (6 bases). The CDR3 contains 13 residues. Trimming left V 5 bases short and J 4 bases short, with 10 bases between. Germline lookup yields CDR1 SSHAT and CDR2 FNYEAQ (reference sequence). Here the CDR3 reads CASSQGWADTQYF. In DNA, the CDR3 is TGTGCCAGCAGCCAGGGGTGGGCAGATACGCAGTATTTT.

The rearrangement joins TRBV6-5 to TRBJ1-6; 7 bases are shared with TRBD1. CDR3 size: 15 residues. Germline CDR1 and CDR2: MNHEY and SVGAGI. Germline trimming cut 6 bases from V and 10 bases from J; bases unmatched to any gene: 12. CDR3 DNA: TGTGCCAGCAGCCAAGGACAGGCGGGAGGCTCACCCCTCCACTTT. Amino acids: CASSQGQAGGSPLHF.

The chain couples TRBV7-8 to TRBJ2-5; D is perhaps TRBD2 (6 bases). The ends were cut back, 6 bases at V and 3 bases at J, with 11 bases in the middle. Germline lookup yields CDR1 SGHVS and CDR2 FQNEAQ. This CDR3 comprises 13 residues. CDR3: CASRTSGEETQYF. The CDR3 DNA sequence: TGTGCCAGCAGGACATCGGGGGAAGAGACCCAGTACTTC.

The chain combines TRBV5-1 with TRBJ2-3, with 9 positions matching TRBD2. Germline V gene data show CDR1 as SGHRS and CDR2 as YFSETQ. The CDR3 contains 16 residues. V trimming: 4 bases; J trimming: 3 bases; junction bases outside the gene matches: 9. CDR3 nucleotides: TGCGCCAGCAGCCCACGAAGTAGCGGGGGAACAGATACGCAGTATTTT. This sequence encodes CASSPRSSGGTDTQYF.

The rearrangement uses TRBV19 and TRBJ2-7; 8 bases map to TRBD1. The CDR3 covers 15 residues. V trimming: 6 bases; J trimming: 1 base; junction bases outside the gene matches: 8. The germline V gene encodes CDR1 LNHDA and CDR2 SQIVND (reference sequence). Here the CDR3 DNA reads TGTGCCAGTAGGACGGTGCAGGGGGCTTCCTACGAGCAGTACTTC. It translates to CASRTVQGASYEQYF.

This clone was seen once. The J gene is TRBJ1-1, the V gene TRBV5-4; no clear D gene. Germline V gene sequence: CDR1 SGHNT, CDR2 YYREEE (reference sequence). This CDR3 region has 14 residues. V was shortened by 5 bases and J by 0 bases, with 11 bases between the two germline ends. The CDR3: CASSLAEMNTEAFF. The CDR3 bases are TGTGCCAGCAGTCTCGCGGAGATGAACACTGAAGCTTTCTTT.

This rearrangement joins TRBV30 to TRBJ1-3; TRBD1 matches 7 bases. CDR3 size: 15 residues. The V and J ends lost 2 bases and 2 bases, in that order; junction bases with no gene match: 6. Per the germline V gene, CDR1 is GTSNPN and CDR2 is SVGIG (reference sequence). The CDR3 DNA reads as TGTGCCTGGAGTTACAGGGGCCTTACTGGAAACACCATATATTTT. Its translation is CAWSYRGLTGNTIYF.

The chain has TRBV7-2 and TRBJ2-7; D call uncertain. Germline V CDR1 and CDR2: SGHTA, FQGNSA. There are 13 residues in the CDR3. Trimming took off 2 bases at V and 1 base at J, with 6 bases between the two ends. This CDR3 is CASSLYNSYEQYF. In DNA form, the CDR3 reads TGTGCCAGCAGCTTATACAATTCCTACGAGCAGTACTTC.

This clone was counted between two and nine times. The rearrangement uses TRBV19 and TRBJ2-2, with 7 bases matching TRBD2. The germline CDR1 and CDR2 sequences are LNHDA and SQIVND (reference sequence). Unmatched junction bases numbered 11, after V lost 11 bases and J lost 8 bases. This CDR3 region has 13 residues. The CDR3 DNA is TGTGCCGGGAGAGAGGGGAGGGCAGGGGAGCTGTTTTTT. It is translated as CAGREGRAGELFF.

This chain connects TRBV5-1 to TRBJ2-1; 7 bases map to TRBD1. The V segment lost 4 bases and the J segment 7 bases; nucleotides outside the gene matches: 17. The CDR3 totals 17 residues. Germline CDR1 and CDR2: SGHRS and YFSETQ. The CDR3: CASSTNRGQVGMNEQFF. The CDR3 bases are TGCGCCAGCAGCACGAACCGTGGACAGGTGGGAATGAATGAGCAGTTCTTC.

The gene calls are TRBV6-7 and TRBJ2-3; TRBD1 might be the D (5 bases). TRBV6-7 is an open reading frame whose function is uncertain. The CDR3 extends over 12 amino acids. V gave up 10 bases and J gave up 1 base, with 9 bases separating them. This chain's CDR3 is CAILGGTDTQYF. In DNA form, the CDR3 reads TGTGCCATCCTAGGGGGCACAGATACGCAGTATTTT.

This clone has just one count. V usage is TRBV18 and J usage is TRBJ2-3, with 15 positions matching TRBD2. V shed 2 bases, J shed 0 bases, and the junction held 6 bases outside the gene matches. The CDR3 runs to 19 residues. Germline CDR1 is KGHSH and CDR2 is LQKENI. The CDR3 is CASSPSGLAGGGSTDTQYF. The CDR3 coding sequence is TGTGCCAGCTCACCATCGGGACTAGCGGGAGGTGGAAGCACAGATACGCAGTATTTT.

This clone appeared once. The chain couples TRBV5-4 to TRBJ2-4; a possible D gene is TRBD1 (6 bases). Germline V gene lookup returns CDR1 SGHNT and CDR2 YYREEE (reference sequence). With 3 bases removed from V and 15 bases from J, the gap between germline ends came to 25 bases. The CDR3 loop spans 15 amino acids. In nucleotides, the CDR3 is TGTGCCAGCAGCTCTCAAGCAGGGGCCCCTTTTGTTCCGTACTTC. Its protein is CASSSQAGAPFVPYF.

The chain is built from TRBV28 and TRBJ1-2, with a weak D call TRBD1 (6 bases). The CDR3 length is 14 residues. The germline CDR1 and CDR2 sequences are MDHEN and SYDVKM. Trimming took off 3 bases at V and 4 bases at J, with 12 bases between the two ends. The chain's CDR3 is CASSLGGRGYGYTF. In nucleotides, the CDR3 is TGTGCCAGCAGTTTGGGGGGGCGCGGCTATGGCTACACCTTC.